These 30 T cell receptor beta chains were sequenced from one sample in a study of blood T cell repertoires in COVID-19. Produced via immunoSEQ multiplex PCR; TCRdb's table is partial and in-frame only. The sample yields under 250,000 clones, around 82% seen once. The sequencing sample was made of peripheral blood. Receptor source: a woman in her twenties or thirties who had recovered from COVID-19.

The genes are TRBV2 and TRBJ2-7; 12 bases match TRBD1. With 7 bases clipped from V and 3 bases from J, the junction kept 7 bases outside the gene matches. CDR1 SNHLY and CDR2 FYNNEI come from the germline V gene. The CDR3 spans 15 residues. This CDR3 is CASTPGQGAVYEQYF. The CDR3 nucleotides are TGTGCCAGCACCCCGGGACAGGGGGCTGTCTACGAGCAGTACTTC.

The V call is TRBV7-9, the J call TRBJ1-2; D gene uncertain. The V and J ends lost 3 bases and 7 bases respectively, with 9 bases between them. The germline V gene has CDR1 SEHNR and CDR2 FQNEAQ (reference sequence). The CDR3 sequence is 12 residues long. The CDR3 coding sequence is TGTGCCAGCAGCTTGGAGACGCGTGGCTACACCTTC. Protein sequence: CASSLETRGYTF.

This clone has a count of ten or more. V gene TRBV19 combines with J gene TRBJ1-4; 10 nucleotides agree with TRBD1. The CDR3 runs 14 residues. V lost 7 bases to trimming and J lost 8 bases; unmatched junction nucleotides: 7. From germline, CDR1 is LNHDA and CDR2 SQIVND (reference sequence). CDR3 loop: CASNPDRGHEKLFF. In DNA form, the CDR3 reads TGTGCCAGTAATCCTGACAGGGGGCACGAAAAACTGTTTTTT.

This clone was counted a few times. V is TRBV5-4 and J is TRBJ2-2; D gene uncertain. Trimming cost V 5 bases and J 6 bases, with 11 bases left between them. This CDR3 is built from 13 residues. The germline V gene encodes CDR1 SGHNT and CDR2 YYREEE (reference sequence). CDR3 region: CASRREWSGELFF. Here the CDR3 DNA reads TGTGCCAGCAGGCGAGAGTGGTCCGGGGAGCTGTTTTTT.

This chain connects TRBV11-2 to TRBJ2-1; D may be TRBD2 (5 bases). The length of the CDR3 is 19 residues. Trimming removed 0 bases from V and 2 bases from J, with 20 bases in between. Germline V gene sequence: CDR1 SGHAT, CDR2 FQNNGV. The CDR3 DNA is TGTGCCAGCAGCTTAGATCGGTTTAGCGCCGAACCCACCTACAATGAGCAGTTCTTC. This gives the protein CASSLDRFSAEPTYNEQFF.

The chain uses TRBV6-5 and TRBJ1-3; TRBD1 aligns across 7 bases. Germline V gene lookup returns CDR1 MNHEY and CDR2 SVGAGI. This CDR3 has 14 residues. The V and J ends lost 2 bases and 4 bases, in that order; junction bases with no gene match: 2. DNA for the CDR3: TGTGCCAGCAGTTACGACAGGGACGGAAACACCATATATTTT. This gives the protein CASSYDRDGNTIYF.

This sequence joins TRBV28 and TRBJ2-3; 9 bases map to TRBD2. The CDR3 runs to 18 residues. CDR1 is MDHEN and CDR2 is SYDVKM in the germline V gene. With V trimmed by 4 bases and J by 5 bases, 16 bases remained unmatched. The CDR3 spells CASSSHIPLAGREDTQYF. In DNA form, the CDR3 reads TGTGCCAGCAGTTCACACATCCCTCTAGCGGGGCGGGAAGATACGCAGTATTTT.

V usage is TRBV19 and J usage is TRBJ2-1, with 7 bases aligning to TRBD1. Germline V gene sequence: CDR1 LNHDA, CDR2 SQIVND (reference sequence). J gave up 8 bases and V 5 bases, and 12 bases lay outside the gene matches. This CDR3 has 15 residues. The CDR3 region has the DNA TGTGCCAGTAGTTCCCGGACAGGTGGGGGCGATGAGCAGTTCTTC. Translating gives CASSSRTGGGDEQFF.

The rearrangement uses TRBV9 and TRBJ2-5, with 10 bases aligning to TRBD1. Losses at the gene ends were 0 bases for V and 3 bases for J; bases not matched to a gene: 11. The germline V gene encodes CDR1 SGDLS and CDR2 YYNGEE. This CDR3 contains 18 residues. CDR3 in amino acids: CASSVVLIDRGPKETQYF. The DNA of the CDR3 is TGTGCCAGCAGCGTAGTCCTCATAGACAGGGGGCCGAAAGAGACCCAGTACTTC.

The chain recombines TRBV3-1 (or the pseudogene TRBV3-2) with TRBJ1-3; perhaps TRBD1 as D (5 bases). The CDR3 is made up of 13 amino acids. V lost 1 base and J lost 10, with 11 bases in between. Germline V gene data show CDR1 as LGHDT and CDR2 as YNNKEL (reference sequence). CDR3 residues: CASSQAPGGTIYF. In nucleotides, the CDR3 is TGTGCCAGCAGCCAAGCACCGGGGGGAACCATATATTTT.

The V gene is TRBV30, the J gene TRBJ1-4; 9 nucleotides match TRBD1. This CDR3 comprises 13 residues. Per the germline V gene, CDR1 is GTSNPN and CDR2 is SVGIG (reference sequence). The J segment lost 8 bases and the V segment lost 5 bases, leaving 6 bases of the junction unmatched. The CDR3 here is CAWSGQGGEKLFF. The CDR3, as DNA: TGTGCCTGGTCGGGACAGGGTGGGGAAAAACTGTTTTTT.

In its sample, this clone was seen once. J is TRBJ2-1 and V is TRBV3-1 (or the pseudogene TRBV3-2); 10 nucleotides agree with TRBD2. This CDR3 is 20 amino acids long. Germline CDR1 LGHDT, CDR2 YNNKEL (reference sequence). The V and J ends lost 0 bases and 6 bases, in that order; junction bases with no gene match: 17. For the CDR3, the DNA is TGTGCCAGCAGCCAAGAGGATTCTAGCTCACTAGCGGGATGGGGCAATGAGCAGTTCTTC. The encoded protein is CASSQEDSSSLAGWGNEQFF.

This clone has only one observation. CDR3 amino acids: CASSPATANNEKLFF. CDR3 DNA: TGTGCCAGCAGCCCTGCGACTGCAAATAATGAAAAACTGTTTTTT. This chain joins TRBV28 and TRBJ1-4, with D hard to call. The CDR3 spans 15 residues. Germline V CDR1 and CDR2: MDHEN, SYDVKM. Trimming took 6 bases from V and 4 from J, leaving 15 bases between them.

The gene calls are TRBV15 and TRBJ2-3; 10 bases are shared with TRBD2. Losses at the gene ends were 3 bases for V and 2 bases for J; bases not matched to a gene: 11. The germline CDR1 and CDR2 sequences are LNHNV and YYDKDF (reference sequence). The CDR3 runs to 18 residues. CDR3 in DNA: TGTGCCACCAGCAGGGCTCTAGCGGGAGCCAAGGACACAGATACGCAGTATTTT. This encodes CATSRALAGAKDTDTQYF.

The rearrangement uses TRBV10-2 and TRBJ2-3; 8 nucleotides align to TRBD2. CDR1 WSHSY and CDR2 SAAADI come from the germline V gene. The V and J ends lost 5 bases and 5 bases, in that order; junction bases with no gene match: 9. The CDR3 runs 15 residues. The CDR3 loop is CASSPTGGPIDTQYF. The CDR3 DNA reads TGCGCCAGCAGTCCGACGGGAGGGCCAATAGATACGCAGTATTTT.

This chain's CDR3 is CASSRRGTSTDTQYF. CDR3 DNA: TGTGCCAGCAGCCGCCGGGGGACTAGCACAGATACGCAGTATTTT. The chain links TRBV27 to TRBJ2-3, with D possibly matching TRBD2 (6 bases). The CDR3 has 15 amino acids. Germline V gene sequence: CDR1 MNHEY, CDR2 SMNVEV (reference sequence). V was cut by 6 bases and J by 0 bases, with 13 bases left in between.

The gene calls are TRBV7-6 and TRBJ2-1; TRBD2 agrees at 8 bases. The V gene's germline CDR1 is SGHVS and CDR2 FNYEAQ. V shed 1 base, J shed 1 base, and the junction held 6 bases outside the gene matches. The CDR3 consists of 17 residues. CDR3 in amino acids: CASSLESGRVSYNEQFF. The CDR3 DNA is TGTGCCAGCAGCTTAGAAAGCGGGAGAGTGTCCTACAATGAGCAGTTCTTC.

The chain recombines TRBV5-4 with TRBJ2-7, with D hard to call. The CDR3 has 13 residues. Trimming took 0 bases from V and 0 from J, leaving 4 bases between them. Germline CDR1 SGHNT, CDR2 YYREEE (reference sequence). DNA of the CDR3: TGTGCCAGCAGCTTGGGTCACTCCTACGAGCAGTACTTC. Protein: CASSLGHSYEQYF.

V is TRBV14 and J is TRBJ2-1; D gene uncertain. The CDR3 has 11 amino acids. Germline CDR1 SGHDN, CDR2 FVKESK. The V end lost 0 bases, the J end lost 9 bases, and 3 bases lay between the germline ends. This CDR3 is CASSQDLEQFF. CDR3 bases: TGTGCCAGCAGCCAAGATCTTGAGCAGTTCTTC.

The chain is built from TRBV19 and TRBJ2-7; 10 bases align to TRBD1. The V segment lost 9 bases and the J segment 3 bases; nucleotides outside the gene matches: 8. The CDR3 sequence is 14 residues long. The germline CDR1 and CDR2 sequences are LNHDA and SQIVND (reference sequence). In nucleotides, the CDR3 is TGTGCCAGCCGAACCGGGACAGGGGACTACGAGCAGTACTTC. Translation gives CASRTGTGDYEQYF.

The CDR3 sequence: CASSVVKRDKSNQPQHF. For the CDR3, the DNA is TGTGCCAGCAGCGTAGTAAAAAGGGACAAGAGCAATCAGCCCCAGCATTTT. The rearrangement links TRBV9 to TRBJ1-5; weak D call: TRBD1 (6 bases). The CDR3 has 17 amino acids. Germline assignment: CDR1 SGDLS and CDR2 YYNGEE. V was pared by 0 bases and J by 1 base, with 14 bases between.

The chain is built from TRBV5-4 and TRBJ1-3, with D perhaps TRBD1 (6 bases). V was cut by 4 bases and J by 1 base, with 18 bases left in between. CDR3 length: 17 amino acids. CDR1 SGHNT and CDR2 YYREEE come from the germline V gene (reference sequence). CDR3 DNA: TGTGCCAGCAGCACCAGAAGGGGGTCCGGATCTGGAAACACCATATATTTT. Translated: CASSTRRGSGSGNTIYF.

V usage is TRBV2 and J usage is TRBJ2-7, with 13 bases lining up with TRBD2. The length of the CDR3 is 15 residues. The germline CDR1 and CDR2 sequences are SNHLY and FYNNEI. The V gene end was trimmed by 2 bases and the J gene end by 6 bases; junction bases not matched to a gene: 4. In DNA form, the CDR3 reads TGTGCCAGCAGTGAACTACTAGCGGGAGGGGGCGAGCAGTACTTC. Translated: CASSELLAGGGEQYF. The variable domain in full, with the rest retrieved from reference TRBV2 and TRBJ2-7, is EPEVTQTPSHQVTQMGQEVILRCVPISNHLYFYWYRQILGQKVEFLVSFYNNEISEKSEIFDDQFSVERPDGSNFTLKIRSTKLEDSAMYFCASSELLAGGGEQYFGPGTRLTVT.

CDR3 region: CASSLLAGDPDTQYF. Written as DNA, the CDR3 is TGTGCCAGCAGCTTGTTGGCGGGAGACCCAGATACGCAGTATTTT. The chain carries TRBV5-4 and TRBJ2-3, with 7 positions matching TRBD2. The CDR3 covers 15 residues. The V and J ends lost 1 base and 4 bases, in that order; junction bases with no gene match: 6. Per germline, CDR1 SGHNT and CDR2 YYREEE (reference sequence). Based on the CDR3 plus reference TRBV5-4 and TRBJ2-3, the full variable domain is ETGVTQSPTHLIKTRGQQVTLRCSSQSGHNTVSWYQQALGQGPQFIFQYYREEENGRGNFPPRFSGLQFPNYSSELNVNALELDDSALYLCASSLLAGDPDTQYFGPGTRLTVL.

This clone was seen a handful of times. The V call is TRBV5-4, the J call TRBJ2-7; 9 nucleotides match TRBD1. Germline CDR1 is SGHNT and CDR2 is YYREEE (reference sequence). The CDR3 sequence is 14 residues long. V was pared by 1 base and J by 4 bases, with 3 bases of the junction left unmatched. The CDR3 region has the DNA TGTGCCAGCAGCTTGAGCGGGACAGGGTACGAGCAGTACTTC. Its translation: CASSLSGTGYEQYF.

The CDR3 sequence: CASSSRTSGSDKQYF. The DNA of the CDR3 is TGTGCCAGCAGTTCCCGGACTAGCGGGAGCGACAAGCAGTACTTC. This sequence joins TRBV28 and TRBJ2-7, with TRBD2 matching 13 bases. Trimming took 4 bases from V and 8 from J; bases not matched to a gene: 8. CDR1 and CDR2 (germline): MDHEN, SYDVKM. This CDR3 has 15 residues. The full variable domain, completed using reference TRBV28 and TRBJ2-7, is DVKVTQSSRYLVKRTGEKVFLECVQDMDHENMFWYRQDPGLGLRLIYFSYDVKMKEKGDIPEGYSVSREKKERFSLILESASTNQTSMYLCASSSRTSGSDKQYFGPGTRLTVT.

This chain connects TRBV30 to TRBJ1-4, with 8 bases fitting TRBD1. The CDR3 sequence is 14 residues long. Germline lookup yields CDR1 GTSNPN and CDR2 SVGIG (reference sequence). Germline trimming cut 8 bases from V and 7 bases from J; bases unmatched to any gene: 12. Written as DNA, the CDR3 is TGTGCCCTCCGCCTTGGCAGGGGGCTTGAAAAACTGTTTTTT. It encodes CALRLGRGLEKLFF. The whole variable domain, filled in from reference TRBV30 and TRBJ1-4, reads SQTIHQWPATLVQPVGSPLSLECTVEGTSNPNLYWYRQAAGRGLQLLFYSVGIGQISSEVPQNLSASRPQDRQFILSSKKLLLSDSGFYLCALRLGRGLEKLFFGSGTQLSVL.

The chain recombines TRBV19 with TRBJ2-7, with TRBD2 matching over 8 bases. The V gene's germline CDR1 is LNHDA and CDR2 SQIVND (reference sequence). This CDR3 has 14 residues. Trimming at V came to 8 bases and at J to 3 bases, leaving 9 bases not matched to a gene. The chain's CDR3 is CASGHREGNYEQYF. DNA for the CDR3: TGTGCCAGTGGCCACCGGGAGGGGAACTACGAGCAGTACTTC.

This rearrangement joins TRBV3-1 (or the pseudogene TRBV3-2) to TRBJ2-5; tentatively, D is TRBD1 (5 bases). Germline V gene lookup returns CDR1 LGHDT and CDR2 YNNKEL (reference sequence). The V end was cut by 0 bases, the J end by 7 bases, with 9 bases between. The length of the CDR3 is 13 residues. CDR3 sequence reads: CASSQDGALTQYF. The CDR3 DNA sequence: TGTGCCAGCAGCCAAGATGGGGCTTTGACCCAGTACTTC.

The table lists this clone with a count of one. The rearrangement joins TRBV30 to TRBJ1-6; 10 bases line up with TRBD1. The length of the CDR3 is 15 residues. Germline lookup yields CDR1 GTSNPN and CDR2 SVGIG (reference sequence). With 2 bases clipped from V and 7 bases from J, the junction kept 5 bases outside the gene matches. The CDR3 is CAWSRRTGGNSPLHF. Written as DNA, the CDR3 is TGTGCCTGGAGTCGCCGGACAGGGGGGAATTCACCCCTCCACTTT.